This T cell receptor (beta chain) was identified in a study of blood T cell repertoires in COVID-19. Study-level background: The study drew acute and convalescent COVID-19 samples from the United States, Italy and Spain.

Only in-frame clones appear in the TCRdb table, and some are missing; sequencing was by immunoSEQ multiplex PCR. The table lists roughly 150,000 clones, about 79% of them singletons. CDR3 size: 15 residues. The germline V gene has CDR1 LNHNV and CDR2 YYDKDF (reference sequence). Between the trimmed V and J ends, which lost 1 base and 2 bases, there was a span of 8 bases. This clonotype was obtained from a woman aged 50 to 60 in a cohort sampled during active or convalescent COVID-19. The rearrangement joins TRBV15 to TRBJ2-2, with D maybe TRBD1 (6 bases). Sample: peripheral blood. This CDR3 is CATSRGTVNTGELFF. In DNA, the CDR3 is TGTGCCACCAGCAGAGGGACAGTAAACACCGGGGAGCTGTTTTTT.